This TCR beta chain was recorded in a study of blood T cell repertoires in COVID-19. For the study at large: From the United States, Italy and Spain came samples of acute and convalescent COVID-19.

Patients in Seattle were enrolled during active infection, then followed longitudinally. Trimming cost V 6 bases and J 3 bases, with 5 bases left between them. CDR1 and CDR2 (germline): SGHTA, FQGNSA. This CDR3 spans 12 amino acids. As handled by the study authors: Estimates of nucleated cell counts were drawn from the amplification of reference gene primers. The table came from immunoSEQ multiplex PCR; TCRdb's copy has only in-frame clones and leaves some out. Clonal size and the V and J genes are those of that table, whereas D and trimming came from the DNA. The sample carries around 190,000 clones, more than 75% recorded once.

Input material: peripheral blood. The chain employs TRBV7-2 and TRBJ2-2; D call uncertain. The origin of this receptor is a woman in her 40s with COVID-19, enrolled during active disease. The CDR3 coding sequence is TGTGCCAGCAGACAGCACACCGGGGAGCTGTTTTTT. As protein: CASRQHTGELFF.